The text below deals with one T cell receptor (beta chain). Its antigen is not identified. A read error may produce the germline difference seen at one junction end. Treatment reported: roughly 10-day PBMC culture with coronavirus spike peptide pools or control peptides (ViraFEST assay). With peptide pools, ViraFEST first expanded antigen-specific T cells and afterwards sequenced their TCRs. The data belong to a study of vaccination and CD4 T cells after COVID-19. For the study at large: Overlapping peptides of the spike proteins of SARS-CoV-2, HCoV-NL63, HCoV-OC43 and HCoV-229E were used for cell stimulation.

At the Johns Hopkins FTIC core, DNA taken from cultured CD4+ T cells was sequenced by way of the Oncomine TCR Beta short-read assay. Extraction of genomic DNA was performed on cultured CD4+ T cells. TCRdb analysed the PCR reads with MiXCR anew, one entry per CDR3 protein. The sample holds about 20,000 distinct CDR3 sequences; 55% are singletons and the top ten take around 17%. From germline, CDR1 is SNHLY and CDR2 FYNNEI. CDR3 length equals 14 residues. The clonotype originates from a human donor who had recovered from COVID-19. The sample comprised CD4+ T cells from blood, cultured in vitro. The chain carries TRBV2 and TRBJ2-3; the match to TRBD1 covers 7 bases. The CDR3 region has the DNA TGTGCCAGCAGAGAGGACAGGCGGACAGATATGCAGTATTTT. Translating it yields CASREDRRTDMQYF.